The clone carrying this T cell receptor (beta chain) showed up many times. Antigen: not known. The sample comes from a study of T cells in Graves' hyperthyroidism and ophthalmopathy. In the study overall: It was at initial diagnosis, before any treatment, that peripheral blood was collected.

In making diagnoses, clinical symptoms, serum thyroxine and TRAb, thyroid ultrasound and orbital computed tomography were all used. The PBMCs were sourced from fresh peripheral blood (more than 8.5 ml). General observations from the study: The model made its ophthalmopathy prediction, and onset followed a median roughly 6.5 months later.

TCR beta CDR3 regions were amplified from RNA. Carried out on the TCR CDR3, a first-round RT-PCR used the HTBI primer set. Each CDR3 protein gets one entry after TCRdb re-called the multiplex PCR reads with MiXCR. The sample carries about 640,000 distinct CDR3 sequences, around 21% recorded once. Looked up from germline, CDR1 is SGHRS and CDR2 is YFSETQ. Trimming removed 4 bases from V and 1 base from J; junction bases left unmatched: 4. The CDR3 has 15 residues. The rearrangement joins TRBV5-1 to TRBJ2-1; TRBD2 matches 8 bases. The sequencing sample was made of blood. The clonotype was recovered from a young man with Graves' ophthalmopathy. CDR3 amino acids: CASSKGLGSYNEQFF. CDR3 nucleotides: TGCGCCAGCAGCAAGGGACTAGGTTCCTACAATGAGCAGTTCTTC.